The 8 T cell receptor beta chains listed next were all sequenced from one sample in a study of yellow fever vaccine responses in identical twins. Using its own MiXCR run on the RT-PCR reads, TCRdb lists one record per CDR3 protein. The table has about 34,000 distinct CDR3 sequences, about 61% seen once. The sample in question was T cells from blood (PBMCs), unsorted or a sorted subset (not recorded which), obtained before or after yellow fever vaccination (not recorded which). The receptor set was obtained from a woman younger than 35 who received the yellow fever vaccine.

The chain joins TRBV15 to TRBJ1-5, with D unclear. V gave up 2 bases and J gave up 2 bases, with 10 bases separating them. The germline V gene has CDR1 LNHNV and CDR2 YYDKDF (reference sequence). CDR3 length: 15 amino acids. CDR3 bases: TGTGCCACCAGCAGAAGCGGTCTGGGCAATCAGCCCCAGCATTTT. This gives the protein CATSRSGLGNQPQHF.

This chain joins TRBV6-2 or TRBV6-3 and TRBJ1-1; 7 bases line up with TRBD1. Per the germline V gene, CDR1 is MNHEY and CDR2 is SVGEGT. The CDR3 has 15 amino acids. V shed 6 bases, J shed 4 bases, and the junction held 11 bases outside the gene matches. The CDR3 sequence: CASSSSDRAVTEAFF. The CDR3 DNA reads as TGTGCCAGCAGCTCCTCTGACAGGGCTGTCACTGAAGCTTTCTTT.

The gene calls are TRBV29-1 and TRBJ2-7; D is possibly TRBD2 (6 bases). V lost 4 bases and J 1 base, leaving 11 bases between the germline ends. Germline CDR1 reads SQVTM; CDR2 reads ANQGSEA. The CDR3 is made up of 13 amino acids. CDR3 sequence: CSVGLSGSYEQYF. CDR3 nucleotides: TGCAGCGTTGGGTTAAGCGGGTCCTACGAGCAGTACTTC.

The chain recombines TRBV23-1 with TRBJ1-5, with D tentatively TRBD1 (6 bases). TRBV23-1 is given ORF status, its function remaining uncertain. The length of the CDR3 is 14 residues. Trimming pared 3 bases from V and 3 bases from J, leaving 9 bases between. The CDR3 nucleotides are TGCGCCAGCAGTCAGGGGGCGGACAATCAGCCCCAGCATTTT. It yields the protein CASSQGADNQPQHF.

The CDR3 region is CASSFGQGGGEQFF. CDR3 nucleotide sequence: TGTGCCAGCAGCTTCGGGCAAGGGGGTGGTGAGCAGTTCTTC. The chain carries TRBV7-7 and TRBJ2-1; D is perhaps TRBD1 (6 bases). The CDR3 is made up of 14 amino acids. Germline assignment: CDR1 SSHAT and CDR2 FNYEAQ (reference sequence). V lost 3 bases, J lost 9 bases, and 15 bases lay in between. The whole variable domain, remainder taken from reference TRBV7-7 and TRBJ2-1, is GAGVSQSPRYKVTKRGQDVTLRCDPISSHATLYWYQQALGQGPEFLTYFNYEAQPDKSGLPSDRFSAERPEGSISTLTIQRTEQRDSAMYRCASSFGQGGGEQFFGPGTRLTVL.

The chain is built from TRBV7-2 and TRBJ1-1; the D gene is possibly TRBD1 (6 bases). Germline CDR1 reads SGHTA; CDR2 reads FQGNSA. The CDR3 sequence is 13 residues long. Trimming pared 1 base from V and 4 bases from J, leaving 7 bases between. CDR3 sequence: CASSLGGGTEAFF. The DNA of the CDR3 is TGTGCCAGCAGCTTAGGAGGGGGCACTGAAGCTTTCTTT.

This chain uses TRBV2 with TRBJ1-5; D is ambiguous. This CDR3 contains 14 residues. The V gene lost 2 bases and the J gene lost 0 bases, with 5 bases spanning the gap. Germline V gives CDR1 SNHLY, CDR2 FYNNEI. Here the CDR3 reads CASSERYSNQPQHF. CDR3 DNA sequence: TGTGCCAGCAGTGAACGGTATAGCAATCAGCCCCAGCATTTT.

The CDR3 region is CSVGTSGAGGEQFF. In DNA form, the CDR3 reads TGCAGCGTTGGGACTAGCGGGGCGGGCGGTGAGCAGTTCTTC. This chain connects TRBV29-1 to TRBJ2-1, with TRBD2 identical over 12 bases. V lost 4 bases to trimming and J lost 9 bases; unmatched junction nucleotides: 7. This CDR3 has 14 amino acids. Germline V gene lookup returns CDR1 SQVTM and CDR2 ANQGSEA.